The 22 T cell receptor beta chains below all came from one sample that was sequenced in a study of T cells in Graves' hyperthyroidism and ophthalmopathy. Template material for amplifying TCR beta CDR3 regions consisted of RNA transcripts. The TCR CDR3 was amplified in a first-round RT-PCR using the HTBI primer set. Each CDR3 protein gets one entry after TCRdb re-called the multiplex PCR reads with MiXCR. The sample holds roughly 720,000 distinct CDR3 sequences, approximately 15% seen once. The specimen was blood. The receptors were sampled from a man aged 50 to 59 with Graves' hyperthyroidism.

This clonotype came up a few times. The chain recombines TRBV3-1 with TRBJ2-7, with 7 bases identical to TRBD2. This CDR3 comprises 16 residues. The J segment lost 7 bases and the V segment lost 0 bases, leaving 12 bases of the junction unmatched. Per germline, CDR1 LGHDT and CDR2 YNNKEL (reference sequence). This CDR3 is CASSQDPRTRGGEQYF. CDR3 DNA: TGTGCCAGCAGCCAAGATCCCAGGACTAGAGGCGGGGAGCAGTACTTC.

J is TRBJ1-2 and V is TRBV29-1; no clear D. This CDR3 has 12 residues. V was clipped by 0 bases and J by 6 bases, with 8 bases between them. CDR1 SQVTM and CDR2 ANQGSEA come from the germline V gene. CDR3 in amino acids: CSVEERSDGYTF. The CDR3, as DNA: TGCAGCGTTGAAGAGCGCAGTGATGGCTACACCTTC.

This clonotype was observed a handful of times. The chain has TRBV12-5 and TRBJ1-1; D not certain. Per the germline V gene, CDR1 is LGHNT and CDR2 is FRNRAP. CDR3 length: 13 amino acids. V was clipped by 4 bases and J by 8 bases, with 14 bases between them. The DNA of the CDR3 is TGTGCTAGTGGTTCTACAAGGAGCCGAGAAGCTTTCTTT. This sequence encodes CASGSTRSREAFF.

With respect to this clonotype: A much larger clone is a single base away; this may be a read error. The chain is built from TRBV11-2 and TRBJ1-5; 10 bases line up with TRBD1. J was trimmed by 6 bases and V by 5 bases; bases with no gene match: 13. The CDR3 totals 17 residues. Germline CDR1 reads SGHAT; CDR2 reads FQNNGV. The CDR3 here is CASSHFTRQGAGQPQHF. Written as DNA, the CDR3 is TGTGCCAGCAGCCATTTTACGCGACAGGGGGCTGGTCAGCCCCAGCATTTT.

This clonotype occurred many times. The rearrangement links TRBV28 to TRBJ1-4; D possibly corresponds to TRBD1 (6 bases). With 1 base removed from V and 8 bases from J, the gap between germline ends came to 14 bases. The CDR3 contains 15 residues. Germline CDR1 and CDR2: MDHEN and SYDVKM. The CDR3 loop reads CASSLSPLGTEKLFF. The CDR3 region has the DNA TGTGCCAGCAGTTTATCCCCACTCGGGACAGAAAAACTGTTTTTT.

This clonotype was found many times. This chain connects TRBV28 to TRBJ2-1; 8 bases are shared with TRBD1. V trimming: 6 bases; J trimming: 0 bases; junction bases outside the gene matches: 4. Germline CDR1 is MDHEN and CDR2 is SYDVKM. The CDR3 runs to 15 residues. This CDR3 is CASSGQGGSYNEQFF. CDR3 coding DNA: TGTGCCAGCAGCGGACAGGGCGGCTCCTACAATGAGCAGTTCTTC.

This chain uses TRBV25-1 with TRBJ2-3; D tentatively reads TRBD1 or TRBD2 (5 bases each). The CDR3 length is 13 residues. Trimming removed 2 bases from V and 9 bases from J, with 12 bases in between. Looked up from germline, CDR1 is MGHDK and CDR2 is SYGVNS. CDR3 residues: CASSEILGRTQYF. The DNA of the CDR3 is TGTGCCAGCAGTGAAATTTTGGGACGCACGCAGTATTTT. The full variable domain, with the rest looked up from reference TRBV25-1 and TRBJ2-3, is EADIYQTPRYLVIGTGKKITLECSQTMGHDKMYWYQQDPGMELHLIHYSYGVNSTEKGDLSSESTVSRIRTEHFPLTLESARPSHTSQYLCASSEILGRTQYFGPGTRLTVL.

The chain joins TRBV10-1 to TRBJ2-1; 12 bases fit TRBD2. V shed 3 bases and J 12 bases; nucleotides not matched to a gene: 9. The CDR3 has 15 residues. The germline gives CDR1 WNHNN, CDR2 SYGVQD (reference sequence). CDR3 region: CASSDLAGGPVGQFF. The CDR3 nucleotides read TGCGCCAGCAGTGATCTAGCGGGAGGGCCGGTTGGGCAGTTCTTC.

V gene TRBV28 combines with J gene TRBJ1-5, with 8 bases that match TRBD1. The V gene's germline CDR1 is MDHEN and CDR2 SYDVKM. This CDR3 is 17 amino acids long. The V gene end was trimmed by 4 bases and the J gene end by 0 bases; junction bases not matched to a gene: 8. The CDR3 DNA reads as TGTGCCAGCAGTTCCGGACAGGGATCGGATAGCAATCAGCCCCAGCATTTT. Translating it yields CASSSGQGSDSNQPQHF.

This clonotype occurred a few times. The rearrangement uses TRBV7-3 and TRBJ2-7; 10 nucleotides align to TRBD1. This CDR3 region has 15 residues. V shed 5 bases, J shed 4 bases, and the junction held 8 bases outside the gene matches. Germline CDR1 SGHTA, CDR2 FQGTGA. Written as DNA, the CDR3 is TGTGCCAGCAGCCTATACTCGGGACAGGGGTACGAGCAGTACTTC. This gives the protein CASSLYSGQGYEQYF. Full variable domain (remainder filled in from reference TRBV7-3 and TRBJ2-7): GAGVSQTPSNKVTEKGKYVELRCDPISGHTALYWYRQSLGQGPEFLIYFQGTGAADDSGLPNDRFFAVRPEGSVSTLKIQRTERGDSAVYLCASSLYSGQGYEQYFGPGTRLTVT.

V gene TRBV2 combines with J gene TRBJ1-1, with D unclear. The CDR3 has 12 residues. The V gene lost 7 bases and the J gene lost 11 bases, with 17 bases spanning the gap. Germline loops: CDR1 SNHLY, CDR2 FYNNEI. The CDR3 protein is CASMDPLREAFF. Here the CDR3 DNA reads TGTGCCAGCATGGATCCCCTACGGGAGGCTTTCTTT.

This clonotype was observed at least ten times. The CDR3 region is CASTTGDNYGYTF. CDR3 nucleotides: TGTGCCAGCACGACAGGGGACAACTATGGCTACACCTTC. V and J are TRBV11-2 and TRBJ1-2; 8 bases map to TRBD1. The germline V gene encodes CDR1 SGHAT and CDR2 FQNNGV. V lost 7 bases and J lost 2; bases outside the gene matches: 3. The CDR3 loop spans 13 amino acids.

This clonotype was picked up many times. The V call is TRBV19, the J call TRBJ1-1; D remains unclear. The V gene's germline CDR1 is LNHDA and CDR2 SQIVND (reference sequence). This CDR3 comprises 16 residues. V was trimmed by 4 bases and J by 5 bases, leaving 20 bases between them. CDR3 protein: CASSRRDGPKITEAFF. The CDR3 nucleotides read TGTGCCAGTAGTAGGCGCGATGGGCCAAAGATTACTGAAGCTTTCTTT.

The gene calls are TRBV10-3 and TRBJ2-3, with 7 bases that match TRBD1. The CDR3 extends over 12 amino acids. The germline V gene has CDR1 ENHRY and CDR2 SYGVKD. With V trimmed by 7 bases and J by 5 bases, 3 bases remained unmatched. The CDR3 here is CAITSGGDTQYF. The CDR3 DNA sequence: TGTGCCATCACTTCAGGGGGAGATACGCAGTATTTT.

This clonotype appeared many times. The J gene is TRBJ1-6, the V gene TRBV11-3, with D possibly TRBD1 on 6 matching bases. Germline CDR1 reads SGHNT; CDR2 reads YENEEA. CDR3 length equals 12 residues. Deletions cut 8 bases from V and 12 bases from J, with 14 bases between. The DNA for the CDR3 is TGTGCCAGCGGCACAGCAGGGGAACCCCTCCACTTT. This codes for CASGTAGEPLHF.

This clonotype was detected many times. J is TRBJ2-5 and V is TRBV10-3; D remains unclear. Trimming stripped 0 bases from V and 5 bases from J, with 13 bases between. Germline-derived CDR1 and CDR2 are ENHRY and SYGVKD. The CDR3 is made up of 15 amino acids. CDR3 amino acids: CAISESTDLGETQYF. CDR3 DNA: TGTGCCATCAGTGAGTCAACAGACTTAGGGGAGACCCAGTACTTC.

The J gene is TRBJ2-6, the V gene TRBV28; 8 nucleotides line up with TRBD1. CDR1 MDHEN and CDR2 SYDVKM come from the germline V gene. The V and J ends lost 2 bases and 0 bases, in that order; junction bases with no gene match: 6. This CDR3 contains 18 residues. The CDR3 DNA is TGTGCCAGCAGTTTACCCGGGACAGGAAACTCTGGGGCCAACGTCCTGACTTTC. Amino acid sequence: CASSLPGTGNSGANVLTF.

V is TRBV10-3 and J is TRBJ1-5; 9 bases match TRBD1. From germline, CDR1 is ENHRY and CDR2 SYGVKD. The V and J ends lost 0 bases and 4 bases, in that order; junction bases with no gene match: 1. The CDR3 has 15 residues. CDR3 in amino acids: CAISESTGGNQPQHF. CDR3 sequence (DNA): TGTGCCATCAGTGAGTCGACAGGGGGTAATCAGCCCCAGCATTTT.

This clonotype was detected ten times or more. CDR3 in DNA: TGCGCCAGCAGCGACGGGACGGCGAACACTGAAGCTTTCTTT. It yields the protein CASSDGTANTEAFF. This chain connects TRBV5-1 to TRBJ1-1; D is perhaps TRBD1 (5 bases). Germline CDR1 and CDR2: SGHRS and YFSETQ. Trimming pared 4 bases from V and 1 base from J, leaving 11 bases between. CDR3 length equals 14 residues.

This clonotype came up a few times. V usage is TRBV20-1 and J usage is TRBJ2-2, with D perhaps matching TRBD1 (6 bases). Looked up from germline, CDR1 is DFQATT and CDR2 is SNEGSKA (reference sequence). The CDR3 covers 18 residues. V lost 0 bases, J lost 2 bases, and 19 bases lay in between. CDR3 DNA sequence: TGCAGTGCTAGAGAAGGACAGCCCTACCTCCCTAACACCGGGGAGCTGTTTTTT. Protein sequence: CSAREGQPYLPNTGELFF.

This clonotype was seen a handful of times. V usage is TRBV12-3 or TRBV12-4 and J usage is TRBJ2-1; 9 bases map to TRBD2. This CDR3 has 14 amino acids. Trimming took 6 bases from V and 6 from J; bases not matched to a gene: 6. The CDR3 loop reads CASRGGTSSNEQFF. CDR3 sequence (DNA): TGTGCCAGCAGGGGAGGGACTAGCTCCAATGAGCAGTTCTTC.

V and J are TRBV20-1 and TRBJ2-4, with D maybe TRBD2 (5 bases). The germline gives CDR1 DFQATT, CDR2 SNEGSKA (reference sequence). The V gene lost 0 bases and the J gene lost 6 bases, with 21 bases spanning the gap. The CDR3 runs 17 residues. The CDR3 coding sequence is TGCAGTGCTAGAGAAGGAGGCACCAGTGGGATTAGAAACATTCAGTACTTC. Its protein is CSAREGGTSGIRNIQYF.